This T cell receptor (beta chain) is from a study of cytomegalovirus exposure and HLA in healthy donors. Study at large: The early release's HLA-typed donors yielded roughly 85 million unique TCRs.

Study outcomes and limitations: TCR beta V- and J-gene trimming, according to a later analysis, was linked to a missense DCLRE1C variant. The classifier, whose performance was assessed in both the original and validation cohorts, reportedly diagnosed cytomegalovirus status with high specificity and sensitivity.

With regard to this clone: Antigen: not known.

The CDR3 contains 14 residues. V lost 4 bases, J lost 2 bases, and 11 bases lay in between. CDR1 is SGHRS and CDR2 is YFSETQ in the germline V gene. Amplification used 60 Vbeta primers and 13 Jbeta primers. Using immunoSEQ multiplex PCR, the repertoire was profiled, and TCRdb retains in-frame clones only, with some absent. Of 150,000 to 250,000 clones in the sample, approximately 85% were seen once. The sequence derives from a woman aged 45-65 years in good health and CMV-seronegative. The sequencing sample was made of PBMCs. This chain connects TRBV5-1 to TRBJ2-3, with no clear D. CDR3 sequence: CASSPGGYTDTQYF. As DNA, the CDR3 is TGCGCCAGCAGCCCGGGTGGTTACACAGATACGCAGTATTTT.